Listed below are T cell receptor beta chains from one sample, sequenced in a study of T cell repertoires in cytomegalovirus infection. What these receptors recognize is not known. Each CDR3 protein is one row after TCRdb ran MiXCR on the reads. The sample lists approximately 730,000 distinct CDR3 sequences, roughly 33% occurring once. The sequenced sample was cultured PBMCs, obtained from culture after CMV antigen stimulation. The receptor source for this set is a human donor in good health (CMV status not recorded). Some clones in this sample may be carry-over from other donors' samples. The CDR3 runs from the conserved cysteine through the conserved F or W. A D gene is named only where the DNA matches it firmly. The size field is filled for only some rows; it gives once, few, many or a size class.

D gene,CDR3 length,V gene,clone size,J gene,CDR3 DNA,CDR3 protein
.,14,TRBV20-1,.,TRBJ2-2,TGCAGTGCGCGGGGAGGCACGAACACCGGGGAGCTGTTTTTT,CSARGGTNTGELFF
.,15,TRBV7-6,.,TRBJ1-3,TGTGCCAGCAGCTTAAACTTTGGCGGCGAAAACACCATATATTTT,CASSLNFGGENTIYF
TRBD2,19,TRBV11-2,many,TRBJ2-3,TGTGCCAGCAGGCGTACCGGGACTAGCGGCATTAGGGGCACAGATACGCAGTATTTT,CASRRTGTSGIRGTDTQYF
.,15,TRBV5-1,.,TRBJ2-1,TGCGCCAGCAGCTTGGGTGGGGCTGAGGACAATGAGCAGTTCTTC,CASSLGGAEDNEQFF
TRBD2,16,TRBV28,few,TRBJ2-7,TGTGCCAGCAGTCAGCCCCCAGGCGGGGGGCTCTACGAGCAGTACTTC,CASSQPPGGGLYEQYF
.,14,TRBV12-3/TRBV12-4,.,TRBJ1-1,TGTGCCAGCAGTCTCGACAATCGTGCCACTGAAGCTTTCTTT,CASSLDNRATEAFF
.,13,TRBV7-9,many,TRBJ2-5,TGTGCCAGCAGCTCCTCGGGCGGAGAGACCCAGTACTTC,CASSSSGGETQYF
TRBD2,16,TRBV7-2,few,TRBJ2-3,TGTGCCAGCACCTATAGCGCGGGAGGAGACACAGATACGCAGTATTTT,CASTYSAGGDTDTQYF
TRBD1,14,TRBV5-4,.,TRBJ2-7,TGTGCCAGCAGCCCACGACAGGGCTCGGGCGAGCAGTACTTC,CASSPRQGSGEQYF
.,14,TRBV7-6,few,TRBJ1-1,TGTGCCAGCAGCCCCTCGCGGGGGGGGGAAGAAGCTTTCTTT,CASSPSRGGEEAFF
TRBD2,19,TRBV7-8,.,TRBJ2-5,TGTGCCAGCAGCTTAGTCTGGACTAGCGGGGGATATACTCAAGAGACCCAGTACTTC,CASSLVWTSGGYTQETQYF
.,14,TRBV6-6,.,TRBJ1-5,TGTGCCACCCGCATGCGCGGACTTAGTCAGCCCCAGCATTTT,CATRMRGLSQPQHF
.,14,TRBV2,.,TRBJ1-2,TGTGCCAGCAGTGTTCCTTTTGCTAACTATGGCTACACCTTC,CASSVPFANYGYTF
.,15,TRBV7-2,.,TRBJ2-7,TGTGCCAGCAGCTGGGGGACTGGGAATCCCTACGAGCAGTACTTC,CASSWGTGNPYEQYF
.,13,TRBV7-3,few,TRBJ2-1,TGTGCCAGCAGCTTATGGGAGGTTCCGGAGCAGTTCTTC,CASSLWEVPEQFF
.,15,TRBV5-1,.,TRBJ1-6,TGCGCCAGCACCCTCGGAACGCACAATAATTCACCCCTCCACTTT,CASTLGTHNNSPLHF
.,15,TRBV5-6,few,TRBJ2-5,TGTGCCAGCAGCTTGGCCGGCGGCCGGTGGCAGGCCCAGTACTTC,CASSLAGGRWQAQYF
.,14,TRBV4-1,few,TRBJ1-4,TGCGCCAGCAGCCAGGAGGGGTTGGAAGAAAAACTGTTTTTT,CASSQEGLEEKLFF
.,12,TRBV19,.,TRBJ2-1,TGTGCCAGTAGCAAACGGGGACATGAGCAGTTCTTC,CASSKRGHEQFF
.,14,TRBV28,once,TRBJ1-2,TGTGCCAGCAGTATAGTTGGGGGCGATTATGGCTACACCTTC,CASSIVGGDYGYTF
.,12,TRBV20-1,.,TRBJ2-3,TGCAGTGCTACGGACCTCACAGATACGCAGTATTTT,CSATDLTDTQYF
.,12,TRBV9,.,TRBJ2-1,TGTGCCAGCAGCGTGAAGCTAAATGAGCAGTTCTTC,CASSVKLNEQFF
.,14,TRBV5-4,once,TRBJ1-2,TGTGCCAGCAGCTTCCGGGACCAGGGTATGGGCTACACCTTC,CASSFRDQGMGYTF
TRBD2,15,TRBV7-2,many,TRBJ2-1,TGTGCCAGCAGTGCGCCGGGACTAGCAGTGGGTGAGCAGTTCTTC,CASSAPGLAVGEQFF
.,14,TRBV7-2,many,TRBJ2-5,TGTGCCAGCAGCTTAGTGGTAAACGAGGGGACCCAGTACTTC,CASSLVVNEGTQYF
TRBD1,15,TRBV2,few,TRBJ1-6,TGTGCCAGCAGTTCCCCGACAGGGTTGGATTCACCCCTCCACTTT,CASSSPTGLDSPLHF
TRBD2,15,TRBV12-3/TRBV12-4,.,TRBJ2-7,TGTGCCAGCAGTTTTGGGACGGGGGAGGGCTACGAGCAGTACTTC,CASSFGTGEGYEQYF
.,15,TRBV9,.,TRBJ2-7,TGTGCCAGCAGCGAAGCAGCAGTATCGGTTGGCGAGCAGTACTTC,CASSEAAVSVGEQYF
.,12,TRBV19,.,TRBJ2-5,TGTGCCAGTAGTCGGGAGCGAGAGACCCAGTACTTC,CASSRERETQYF
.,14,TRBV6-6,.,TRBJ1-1,TGTGCCAGCACTTACGGACCTGGGGACACTGAAGCTTTCTTT,CASTYGPGDTEAFF
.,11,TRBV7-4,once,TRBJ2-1,TGTGCCAGCAGCTCCGACAGTGAGCAGTTCTTC,CASSSDSEQFF
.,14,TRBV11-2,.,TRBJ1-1,TGTGCCAGCAGCATGGCCGGTGTTGGAGCTGAAGCTTTCTTT,CASSMAGVGAEAFF
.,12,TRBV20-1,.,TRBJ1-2,TGCAGTGCTAGAGGGGGAATGGGTGGCTACACCTTC,CSARGGMGGYTF
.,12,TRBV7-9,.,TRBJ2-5,TGTGCCAGCAGCCCAGCGGAAGAGACCCAGTACTTC,CASSPAEETQYF
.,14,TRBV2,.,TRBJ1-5,TGTGCCAGCAAAACAGAGAATAGCAATCAGCCCCAGCATTTT,CASKTENSNQPQHF
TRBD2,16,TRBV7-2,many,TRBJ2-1,TGTGCCAGCAGCGATCGGACTAGCGGGAGCTACCGGGAGCAGTTCTTC,CASSDRTSGSYREQFF
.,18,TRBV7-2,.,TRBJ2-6,TGTGCCAGCAGCCCCCGATTCGGTCCATCCTCTGGGGCCAACGTCCTGACTTTC,CASSPRFGPSSGANVLTF
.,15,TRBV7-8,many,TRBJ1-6,TGTGCCAGCAGCTTAGTTAGACGGGGAGTTTCACCCCTCCACTTT,CASSLVRRGVSPLHF
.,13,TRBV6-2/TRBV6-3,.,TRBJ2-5,TGTGCCAGCAGTTACCAGGGACGGGAGACCCAGTACTTC,CASSYQGRETQYF
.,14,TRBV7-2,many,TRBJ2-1,TGTGCCAGCAGCTTGGTAATCGGAGTCAATGAGCAGTTCTTC,CASSLVIGVNEQFF
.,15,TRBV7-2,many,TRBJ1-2,TGTGCCAGCAGCCCCACTAGGATCACTGGGGATGGCTACACCTTC,CASSPTRITGDGYTF
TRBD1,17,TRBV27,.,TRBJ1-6,TGTGCCAGCAGTTTATCGACCCGACAGGGCCTTGCATCACCCCTCCACTTT,CASSLSTRQGLASPLHF
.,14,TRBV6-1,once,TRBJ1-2,TGTGCCAGCAGTGAACCTCCACTGGTCTATGGCTACACCTTC,CASSEPPLVYGYTF
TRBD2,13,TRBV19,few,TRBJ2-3,TGTGCCAGTAGTCGGGAGGACGCGGATACGCAGTATTTT,CASSREDADTQYF
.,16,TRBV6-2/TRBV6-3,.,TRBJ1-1,TGTGCCAGCAGTCCCCCCGCCATTGGGGTCGTTACTGAAGCTTTCTTT,CASSPPAIGVVTEAFF
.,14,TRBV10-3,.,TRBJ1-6,TGTGCCATCACAAGTCGCGTTATCGGGTCACCCCTCCACTTT,CAITSRVIGSPLHF
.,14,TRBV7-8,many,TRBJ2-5,TGTGCCAGCAGCTTGGGGTCCGGGGGCGAGACCCAGTACTTC,CASSLGSGGETQYF
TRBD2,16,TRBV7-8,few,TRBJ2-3,TGTGCCAGCAGCTTCCGACTAGCGGGAAGCTCAGATACGCAGTATTTT,CASSFRLAGSSDTQYF
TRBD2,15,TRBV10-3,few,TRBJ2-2,TGTGCCATCAGCGATATTGACCGGGAGGGCCGGGAGCTGTTTTTT,CAISDIDREGRELFF
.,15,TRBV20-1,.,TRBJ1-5,TGCAGTGGTGAGACACAGGGATATAGCAATCAGCCCCAGCATTTT,CSGETQGYSNQPQHF
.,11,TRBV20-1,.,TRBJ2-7,TGCAGTGCCCAGGGTTCCGACGAGCAGTACTTC,CSAQGSDEQYF
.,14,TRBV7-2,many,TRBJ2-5,TGTGCCAGCAGCTCAGGACGCGCACAAGAGACCCAGTACTTC,CASSSGRAQETQYF
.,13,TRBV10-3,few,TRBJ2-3,TGTGCCATAGGGGCACCTAGCACAGATACGCAGTATTTT,CAIGAPSTDTQYF